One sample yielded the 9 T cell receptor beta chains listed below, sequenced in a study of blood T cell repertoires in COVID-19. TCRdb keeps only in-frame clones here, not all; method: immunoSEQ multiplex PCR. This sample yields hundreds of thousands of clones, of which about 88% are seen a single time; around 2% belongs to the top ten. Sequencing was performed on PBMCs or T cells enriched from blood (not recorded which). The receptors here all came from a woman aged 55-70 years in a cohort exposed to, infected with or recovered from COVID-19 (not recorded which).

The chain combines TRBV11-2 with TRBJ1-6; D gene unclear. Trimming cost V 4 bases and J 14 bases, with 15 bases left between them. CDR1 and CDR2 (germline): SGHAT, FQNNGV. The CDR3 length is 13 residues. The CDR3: CASSSVGRVALHF. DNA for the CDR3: TGTGCCAGCAGCTCAGTCGGGAGGGTAGCCCTCCACTTT.

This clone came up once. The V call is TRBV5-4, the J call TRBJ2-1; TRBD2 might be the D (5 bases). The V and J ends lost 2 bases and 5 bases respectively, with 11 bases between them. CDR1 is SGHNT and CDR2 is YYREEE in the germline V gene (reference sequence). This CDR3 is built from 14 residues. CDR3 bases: TGTGCCAGCAGCTTTCGACTAACAAACAATGAGCAGTTCTTC. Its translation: CASSFRLTNNEQFF.

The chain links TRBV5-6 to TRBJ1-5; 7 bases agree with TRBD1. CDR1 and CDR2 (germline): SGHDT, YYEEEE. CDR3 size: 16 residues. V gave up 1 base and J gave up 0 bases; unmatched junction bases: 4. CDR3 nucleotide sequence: TGTGCCAGCAGCTTGAGCTGGACAGGTAGCAATCAGCCCCAGCATTTT. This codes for CASSLSWTGSNQPQHF.

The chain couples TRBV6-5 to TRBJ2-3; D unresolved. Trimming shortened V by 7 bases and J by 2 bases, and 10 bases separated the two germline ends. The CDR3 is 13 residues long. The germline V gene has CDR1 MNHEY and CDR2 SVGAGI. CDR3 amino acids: CASKRDLTDTQYF. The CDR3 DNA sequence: TGTGCCAGCAAGCGAGATCTCACAGATACGCAGTATTTT.

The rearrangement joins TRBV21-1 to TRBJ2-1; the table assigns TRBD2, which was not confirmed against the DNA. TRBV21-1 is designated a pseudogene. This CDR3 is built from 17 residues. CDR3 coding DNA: TGTGCCAGCAGCAACGGGACTAGCGGGACTTTACACAATGAGCAGTTCTTC. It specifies CASSNGTSGTLHNEQFF.

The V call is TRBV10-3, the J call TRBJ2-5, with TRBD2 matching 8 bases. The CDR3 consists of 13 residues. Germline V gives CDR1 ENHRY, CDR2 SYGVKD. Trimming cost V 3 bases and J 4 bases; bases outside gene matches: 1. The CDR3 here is CAISDGGVETQYF. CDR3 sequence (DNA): TGTGCCATCAGTGACGGGGGGGTAGAGACCCAGTACTTC.

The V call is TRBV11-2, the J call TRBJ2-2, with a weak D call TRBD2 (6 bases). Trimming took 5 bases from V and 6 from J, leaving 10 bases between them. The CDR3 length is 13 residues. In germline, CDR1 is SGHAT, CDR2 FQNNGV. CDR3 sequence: CASSLSSAGELFF. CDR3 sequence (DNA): TGTGCCAGCAGCCTATCTAGCGCCGGGGAGCTGTTTTTT.

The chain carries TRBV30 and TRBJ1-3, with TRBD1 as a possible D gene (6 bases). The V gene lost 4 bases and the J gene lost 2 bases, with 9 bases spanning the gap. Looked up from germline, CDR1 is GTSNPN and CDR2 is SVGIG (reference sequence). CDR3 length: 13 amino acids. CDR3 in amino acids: CAWNTGTGNTIYF. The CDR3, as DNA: TGTGCCTGGAATACAGGGACTGGAAACACCATATATTTT.

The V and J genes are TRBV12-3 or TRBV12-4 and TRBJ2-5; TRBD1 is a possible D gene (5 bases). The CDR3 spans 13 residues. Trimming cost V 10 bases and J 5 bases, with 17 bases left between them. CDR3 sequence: CATTQGLGETQYF. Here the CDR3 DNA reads TGTGCCACTACGCAGGGCCTAGGGGAGACCCAGTACTTC.